A single sample is the source of the 12 T cell receptor beta chains below, sequenced in a study of vaccination and CD4 T cells after COVID-19. Stated treatment: 10-day PBMC culture with coronavirus spike peptide pools or control peptides (ViraFEST assay). It was before the COVID-19 pandemic (2011-2018) that the unexposed donor's CD4+ T cells were collected. The antigens these receptors bind are not known. The study sequenced cultured CD4+ T cell DNA using the Oncomine TCR Beta short-read assay. TCRdb reanalysed the PCR reads using MiXCR and keeps one entry per CDR3 protein. The table lists approximately 2,000 distinct CDR3 sequences, 15% of them singletons, with approximately 22% in the top ten. The sequenced material came from CD4+ T cells from blood, cultured in vitro. These receptors originate from a human donor in good health.

The chain uses TRBV6-1 and TRBJ1-2; a possible D gene is TRBD1 (6 bases). Germline-derived CDR1 and CDR2 are MNHNS and SASEGT. This CDR3 region has 14 residues. Trimming took 2 bases from V and 7 from J, leaving 14 bases between them. CDR3 in DNA: TGTGCCAGCAGTGAAAGTGGCAGGGGCGGTGGCTACACCTTC. This sequence encodes CASSESGRGGGYTF.

This sequence joins TRBV28 and TRBJ1-4; 7 bases fit TRBD1. This CDR3 has 15 amino acids. Germline-derived CDR1 and CDR2 are MDHEN and SYDVKM. The J segment lost 8 bases and the V segment lost 3 bases, leaving 9 bases of the junction unmatched. As DNA, the CDR3 is TGTGCCAGCAGTTTTAACAGGGGAGCGAGCGAAAAACTGTTTTTT. This sequence encodes CASSFNRGASEKLFF.

As to this clonotype: Given a much more abundant clone one base away, this may be a read error. The rearrangement joins TRBV20-1 to TRBJ2-1; 12 positions agree with TRBD2. The germline V gene encodes CDR1 DFQATT and CDR2 SNEGSKA (reference sequence). The CDR3 runs to 16 residues. J gave up 7 bases and V 7 bases, and 14 bases lay outside the gene matches. CDR3 amino acids: CSVPGGASGRVNEQFF. DNA of the CDR3: TGCAGTGTTCCCGGCGGGGCTAGCGGGAGGGTGAATGAGCAGTTCTTC.

This clonotype is medium-sized. V and J are TRBV6-1 and TRBJ1-1; TRBD1 agrees at 7 bases. This CDR3 contains 12 residues. Trimming cost V 8 bases and J 7 bases; bases outside gene matches: 7. Germline-derived CDR1 and CDR2 are MNHNS and SASEGT. The CDR3 DNA is TGTGCCAGCGGGGACAGTCAGAATGAAGCTTTCTTT. It encodes CASGDSQNEAFF.

This clonotype was picked up a small number of times. The chain is built from TRBV5-4 and TRBJ2-2; no definite D call. Looked up from germline, CDR1 is SGHNT and CDR2 is YYREEE (reference sequence). CDR3 size: 14 residues. The V and J ends lost 4 bases and 1 base respectively, with 8 bases between them. As DNA, the CDR3 is TGTGCCAGCAGCGACGGACGGAACACCGGGGAGCTGTTTTTT. Residues: CASSDGRNTGELFF.

In its sample, this clonotype ranks as medium-sized. V usage is TRBV5-1 and J usage is TRBJ2-3; D possibly corresponds to TRBD1 (5 bases). Trimming pared 2 bases from V and 4 bases from J, leaving 14 bases between. This CDR3 has 15 residues. Per the germline V gene, CDR1 is SGHRS and CDR2 is YFSETQ. CDR3 in amino acids: CASSFARDLADTQYF. The CDR3 bases are TGCGCCAGCAGCTTCGCCAGGGATTTAGCAGATACGCAGTATTTT. The whole variable domain, remainder taken from reference TRBV5-1 and TRBJ2-3, is KAGVTQTPRYLIKTRGQQVTLSCSPISGHRSVSWYQQTPGQGLQFLFEYFSETQRNKGNFPGRFSGRQFSNSRSEMNVSTLELGDSALYLCASSFARDLADTQYFGPGTRLTVL.

This clonotype is labeled as medium-sized. The chain is built from TRBV20-1 and TRBJ2-7, with TRBD1 identical over 8 bases. The CDR3 spans 14 residues. Trimming took 4 bases from V and 3 from J; bases not matched to a gene: 8. Looked up from germline, CDR1 is DFQATT and CDR2 is SNEGSKA (reference sequence). CDR3 residues: CSANPATGVYEQYF. The CDR3 coding sequence is TGCAGTGCTAATCCCGCGACAGGGGTCTACGAGCAGTACTTC.

To note about this clonotype: A much larger clone is a single base away; this may be a read error. The conserved phenylalanine or tryptophan is not found at the CDR3 terminus, so this likely reflects a read error. The chain uses TRBV28 and TRBJ1-5, with D unclear. Germline lookup yields CDR1 MDHEN and CDR2 SYDVKM. This CDR3 is 15 amino acids long. V was shortened by 4 bases and J by 5 bases, with 15 bases between the two germline ends. The CDR3 region is CASSSPAGEYQPQHL. CDR3 DNA: TGTGCCAGCAGTTCCCCGGCCGGGGAGTATCAGCCCCAGCATCTT.

V and J are TRBV11-3 and TRBJ2-1; possible D gene TRBD1, 7 bases. Trimming took 1 base from V and 6 from J, leaving 19 bases between them. There are 17 residues in the CDR3. Germline V gives CDR1 SGHNT, CDR2 YENEEA. The CDR3 DNA sequence: TGTGCCAGCAGCTTAGGCAGACTAGTTAGGGGGCTCAATGAGCAGTTCTTC. This sequence encodes CASSLGRLVRGLNEQFF.

This clonotype is judged medium-sized (0.01 to 0.1%). CDR3: CASHRGLYTEAFF. The CDR3 DNA follows: TGTGCCAGCCACAGGGGGTTGTACACTGAAGCTTTCTTT. The chain uses TRBV28 and TRBJ1-1; 8 bases fit TRBD1. V shed 8 bases and J 3 bases; nucleotides not matched to a gene: 5. Germline V gene lookup returns CDR1 MDHEN and CDR2 SYDVKM. The CDR3 is 13 residues long.

This clonotype is deemed medium-sized. The chain links TRBV28 to TRBJ2-7, with D unresolved. The CDR3 spans 11 residues. V was pared by 6 bases and J by 5 bases, with 8 bases between. CDR1 MDHEN and CDR2 SYDVKM come from the germline V gene. CDR3 amino acids: CASRANDEQYF. As DNA, the CDR3 is TGTGCCAGCAGGGCTAACGACGAGCAGTACTTC.

To note about this clonotype: A much bigger clone sits one base away, suggesting this may be a read error. The chain links TRBV7-3 to TRBJ1-1, with 8 bases identical to TRBD1. J lost 4 bases, V lost 6 bases, and 4 bases had no gene match. There are 13 residues in the CDR3. Germline lookup yields CDR1 SGHTA and CDR2 FQGTGA. Here the CDR3 reads CASRATGGTEAFF. The CDR3 nucleotides read TGTGCCAGCAGAGCAACAGGGGGCACTGAAGCTTTCTTT.